This T cell receptor (beta chain) was recorded in a study of cytomegalovirus exposure and HLA in healthy donors. The overall study: Roughly 180 million T cells yielded 100 million or so unique TCR beta sequences, as an earlier analysis found.

CDR1 and CDR2 (germline): MDHEN, SYDVKM. The CDR3 contains 16 residues. The trim removed 5 bases at V and 1 base at J, leaving 10 bases unmatched. 60 Vbeta and 13 Jbeta primers were used in PCR. The protocol was immunoSEQ multiplex PCR, while the TCRdb copy is restricted to in-frame clones and leaves out a portion. Of roughly 140,000 clones listed, just under 65% were seen once; the top ten hold 5.5% to 9%. Sequencing was performed on PBMCs. V gene TRBV28 combines with J gene TRBJ1-1; 7 bases agree with TRBD1. The TCR was taken from a woman aged 60-70 years in good health and CMV-seropositive. The chain's CDR3 is CASSRAARQGNTEAFF. CDR3 in DNA: TGTGCCAGCAGTCGAGCAGCCAGACAGGGGAACACTGAAGCTTTCTTT.